This T cell receptor beta chain was identified in a study of cytomegalovirus exposure and HLA in healthy donors. Study conclusions and caveats: CMV antigen specificity was confirmed in vitro for a few CMV-associated chains.

Comments on this clone: As yet, its antigen is unknown.

The CDR3 covers 15 residues. The V end lost 5 bases, the J end lost 7 bases, and 21 bases lay between the germline ends. Germline lookup yields CDR1 MNHEY and CDR2 SMNVEV (reference sequence). Here immunoSEQ multiplex PCR was the method, and the copy in TCRdb shows in-frame clones only, minus some. The sample has about 190,000 clones; about 80% are singletons. The genes are TRBV27 and TRBJ2-7; maybe TRBD1 (8 bases). Sequenced: PBMCs. This clonotype originated in a woman aged 18-35 years in good health and CMV-seropositive. As DNA, the CDR3 is TGTGCCAGCAGTAGCGGGGCAGGGGGCTTAAAGGAGCAGTACTTC. The encoded protein is CASSSGAGGLKEQYF.